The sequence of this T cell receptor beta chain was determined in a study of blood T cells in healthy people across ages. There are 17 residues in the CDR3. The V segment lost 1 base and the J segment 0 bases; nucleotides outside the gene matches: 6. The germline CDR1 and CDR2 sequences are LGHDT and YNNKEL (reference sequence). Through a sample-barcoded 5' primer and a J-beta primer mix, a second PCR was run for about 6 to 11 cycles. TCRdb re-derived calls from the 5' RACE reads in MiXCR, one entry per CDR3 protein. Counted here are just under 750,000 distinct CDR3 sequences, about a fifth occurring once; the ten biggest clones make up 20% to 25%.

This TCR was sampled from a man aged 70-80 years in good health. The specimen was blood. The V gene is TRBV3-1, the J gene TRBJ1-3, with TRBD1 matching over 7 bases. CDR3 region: CASSQGDRPSSGNTIYF. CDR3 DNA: TGTGCCAGCAGCCAAGGGGACAGACCGAGCTCTGGAAACACCATATATTTT.